This TCR beta chain was obtained from a study of blood T cell repertoires in COVID-19. Study-wide background: Material from acute and convalescent COVID-19 was sourced from the United States, Italy and Spain.

The data were produced by immunoSEQ multiplex PCR, yet TCRdb's version contains in-frame clones alone and is incomplete. This sample has tens of thousands of clones, with about four fifths found just once. This sequence originates from an older man with acute or convalescent COVID-19. Sequenced sample: peripheral blood.

The DNA of the CDR3 is TGTGCCAGCAGCTACGGACGTCGGGGCACTGAAGCTTTCTTT. It specifies CASSYGRRGTEAFF. The chain couples TRBV7-9 to TRBJ1-1; D remains unclear. V was cut by 4 bases and J by 4 bases, with 13 bases left in between. This CDR3 is built from 14 residues. CDR1 and CDR2 (germline): SEHNR, FQNEAQ (reference sequence).